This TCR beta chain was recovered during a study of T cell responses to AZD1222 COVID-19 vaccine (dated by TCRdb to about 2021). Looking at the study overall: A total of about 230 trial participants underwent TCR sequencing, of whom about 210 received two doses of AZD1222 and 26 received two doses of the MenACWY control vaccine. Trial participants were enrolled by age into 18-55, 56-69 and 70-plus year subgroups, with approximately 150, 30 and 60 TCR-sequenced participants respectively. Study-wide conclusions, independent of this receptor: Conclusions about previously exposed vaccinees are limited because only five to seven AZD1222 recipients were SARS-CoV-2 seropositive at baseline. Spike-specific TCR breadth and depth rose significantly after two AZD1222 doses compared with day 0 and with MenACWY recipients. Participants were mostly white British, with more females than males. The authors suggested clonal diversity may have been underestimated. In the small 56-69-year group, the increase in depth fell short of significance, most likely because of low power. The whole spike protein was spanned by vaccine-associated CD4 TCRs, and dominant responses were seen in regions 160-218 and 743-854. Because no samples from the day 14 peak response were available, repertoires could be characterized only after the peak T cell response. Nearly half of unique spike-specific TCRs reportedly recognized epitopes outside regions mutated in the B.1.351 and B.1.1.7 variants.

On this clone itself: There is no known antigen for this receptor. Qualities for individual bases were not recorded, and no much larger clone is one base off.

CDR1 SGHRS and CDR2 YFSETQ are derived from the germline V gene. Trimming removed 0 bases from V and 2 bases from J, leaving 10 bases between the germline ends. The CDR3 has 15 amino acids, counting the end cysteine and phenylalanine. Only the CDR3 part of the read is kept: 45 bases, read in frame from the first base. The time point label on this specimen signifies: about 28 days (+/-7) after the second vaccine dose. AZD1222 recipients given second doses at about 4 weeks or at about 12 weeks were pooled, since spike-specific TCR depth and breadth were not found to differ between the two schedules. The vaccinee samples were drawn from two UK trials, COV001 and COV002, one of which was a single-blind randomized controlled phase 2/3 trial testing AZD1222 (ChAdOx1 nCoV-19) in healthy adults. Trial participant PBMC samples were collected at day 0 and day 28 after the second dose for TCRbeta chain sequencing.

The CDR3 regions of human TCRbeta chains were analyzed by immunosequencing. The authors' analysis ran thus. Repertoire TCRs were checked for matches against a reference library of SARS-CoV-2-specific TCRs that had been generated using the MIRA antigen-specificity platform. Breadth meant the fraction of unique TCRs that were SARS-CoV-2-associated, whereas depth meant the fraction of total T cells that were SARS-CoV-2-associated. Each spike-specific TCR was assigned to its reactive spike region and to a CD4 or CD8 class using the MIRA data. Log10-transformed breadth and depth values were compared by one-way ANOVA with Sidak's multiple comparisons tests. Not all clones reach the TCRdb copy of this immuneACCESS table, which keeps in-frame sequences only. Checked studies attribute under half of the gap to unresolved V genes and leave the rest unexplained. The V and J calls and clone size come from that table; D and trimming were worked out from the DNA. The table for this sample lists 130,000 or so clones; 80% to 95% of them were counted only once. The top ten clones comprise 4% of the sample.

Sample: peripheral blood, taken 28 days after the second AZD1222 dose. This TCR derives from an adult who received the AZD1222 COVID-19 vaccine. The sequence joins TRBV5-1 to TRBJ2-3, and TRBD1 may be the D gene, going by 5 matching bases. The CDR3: CASSLEGISTDTQYF. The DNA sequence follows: TGCGCCAGCAGCTTGGAGGGGATATCCACAGATACGCAGTATTTT.